The 14 T cell receptor beta chains below come from one sample, sequenced in a study of read filtering for tumor transcriptome and immune sequencing (dated by TCRdb to about 2020). Data came from an Illumina HiSeq 4000. Starting from 400 to 450 ng RNA, TCR libraries were constructed with the Immunoverse kit using molecular barcoded adaptors that cover the alpha/delta and beta/gamma chains. TCRdb reprocessed the public reads (quality trimming at Q25 with fastp, clone calling with MiXCR) and kept in-frame beta chains. Rows with one shared CDR3 protein collapse into an entry with the most common genes and DNA. Counted in this sample were some 130,000 distinct CDR3 sequences; 13% of them appeared once. The ten largest clones represent roughly 11% of the sample. The specimen was a population of CD138-negative cells sorted from bone marrow. The sample's cell subset or site label, in plain terms: bone marrow mononuclear cells depleted of CD138+ plasma/myeloma cells by negative magnetic selection. These receptors all come from a donor at least 40 years old with multiple myeloma.

The V and J genes are TRBV6-5 and TRBJ1-1; D unclear. Trimming cost V 8 bases and J 4 bases, with 17 bases left between them. The length of the CDR3 is 14 residues. CDR1 and CDR2 from the germline V gene are MNHEY and SVGAGI. The CDR3 bases are TGTGCCAGCTCTGATGGTAGCAGCGCCACTGAAGCTTTCTTT. Its translation: CASSDGSSATEAFF.

V gene TRBV7-2 combines with J gene TRBJ2-5; 11 positions match TRBD2. Germline CDR1 SGHTA, CDR2 FQGNSA. The CDR3 totals 16 residues. V lost 4 bases, J lost 2 bases, and 6 bases stayed unmatched. The DNA of the CDR3 is TGTGCCAGCAGCTCTCGGACTAGCGGGCAGCAAGAGACCCAGTACTTC. Translation: CASSSRTSGQQETQYF.

This clonotype has just a few counts. The CDR3 coding sequence is TGTGCCAGCAGCCCGGACAGGATGAATCAGCCCCAGCATTTT. Translation: CASSPDRMNQPQHF. This chain connects TRBV12-3 or TRBV12-4 to TRBJ1-5; 7 nucleotides agree with TRBD1. CDR3 length: 14 residues. The V segment lost 6 bases and the J segment 4 bases; nucleotides outside the gene matches: 6.

The sample holds many counts of this clonotype. The chain couples TRBV18 to TRBJ1-5, with D hard to call. V was shortened by 0 bases and J by 5 bases, with 11 bases between the two germline ends. Germline loops: CDR1 KGHSH, CDR2 LQKENI. CDR3 length equals 15 residues. The DNA for the CDR3 is TGTGCCAGCTCACCACCTTCCAATCCAGATCAGCCCCAGCATTTT. It encodes CASSPPSNPDQPQHF. Supplemented by reference TRBV18 and TRBJ1-5, the full variable domain reads NAGVMQNPRHLVRRRGQEARLRCSPMKGHSHVYWYRQLPEEGLKFMVYLQKENIIDESGMPKERFSAEFPKEGPSILRIQQVVRGDSAAYFCASSPPSNPDQPQHFGDGTRLSIL.

In this sample, this clonotype turned up many times. This chain connects TRBV6-1 to TRBJ1-1; TRBD1 might be the D (6 bases). This CDR3 region has 14 residues. The germline V and J ends were trimmed by 2 bases and 3 bases, with 10 bases remaining between them. The germline V gene encodes CDR1 MNHNS and CDR2 SASEGT. In DNA form, the CDR3 reads TGTGCCAGCAGTGAACTCGGGACATACACTGAAGCTTTCTTT. The encoded protein is CASSELGTYTEAFF.

This clonotype has a count of ten or more. The chain joins TRBV12-3 or TRBV12-4 to TRBJ2-1; 13 nucleotides agree with TRBD2. This CDR3 has 17 residues. V lost 4 bases to trimming and J lost 0 bases; unmatched junction nucleotides: 3. The CDR3 reads CASSSTSGGASYNEQFF. CDR3 DNA: TGTGCCAGCAGTTCAACTAGCGGGGGGGCCTCCTACAATGAGCAGTTCTTC.

In the case of this clonotype: With a much larger clone just one base away, this may be a read error. The gene calls are TRBV28 and TRBJ1-5; unclear D gene. The CDR3 runs 13 residues. CDR1 and CDR2 (germline): MDHEN, SYDVKM. With 6 bases removed from V and 7 bases from J, the gap between germline ends came to 13 bases. In DNA form, the CDR3 reads TGTGCCAGCAGACAATGGATCGCCCAGCCCCAGCATTTT. This sequence encodes CASRQWIAQPQHF.

The chain carries TRBV3-1 and TRBJ2-4, with D unresolved. V was shortened by 0 bases and J by 6 bases, with 6 bases between the two germline ends. The CDR3 loop spans 13 amino acids. Germline lookup yields CDR1 LGHDT and CDR2 YNNKEL (reference sequence). CDR3 in DNA: TGTGCCAGCAGCCAAGATATTGGAAACATTCAGTACTTC. It translates to CASSQDIGNIQYF.

This clonotype was detected a few times. V usage is TRBV6-6 and J usage is TRBJ2-7; D is ambiguous. The CDR3 totals 13 residues. V was trimmed by 5 bases and J by 3 bases, leaving 11 bases between them. The germline CDR1 and CDR2 sequences are MNHNY and SVGAGI (reference sequence). CDR3 amino acids: CASSVRVVYEQYF. CDR3 nucleotides: TGTGCCAGCAGTGTCCGGGTCGTCTACGAGCAGTACTTC.

There are many counts of this clonotype. The V gene is TRBV20-1, the J gene TRBJ2-3, with D perhaps being TRBD1 or TRBD2 (5 bases each). V was pared by 7 bases and J by 4 bases, with 18 bases between. Germline CDR1 reads DFQATT; CDR2 reads SNEGSKA (reference sequence). The CDR3 is 14 residues long. In DNA, the CDR3 is TGCAGTGTACCCGGGGCCAACCGGCCAGATACGCAGTATTTT. It is translated as CSVPGANRPDTQYF.

This clonotype occurred many times. The chain employs TRBV11-3 and TRBJ2-3; 7 bases agree with TRBD2. The ends lost 1 base at V and 6 bases at J; junction bases unmatched: 10. Germline V gene data show CDR1 as SGHNT and CDR2 as YENEEA. The CDR3 runs to 16 residues. The CDR3 reads CASSLGSAGEADTQYF. The CDR3 coding sequence is TGTGCCAGCAGCTTAGGGTCTGCGGGAGAGGCCGATACGCAGTATTTT.

About this clonotype itself: A junction boundary mismatches the germline segment, possibly from a read error. The chain uses TRBV7-9 and TRBJ1-5, with no clear D. Germline V lookup: CDR1 SEHNR, CDR2 FQNEAQ (reference sequence). The CDR3 contains 16 residues. This chain's CDR3 is CASSLATAAQSQPRHF. The CDR3 region has the DNA TGTGCCAGCAGCTTAGCAACTGCCGCACAGTCCCAGCCCCGGCATTTT.

This chain links TRBV27 with TRBJ2-1; the match to TRBD2 covers 11 bases. Germline trimming cut 7 bases from V and 12 bases from J; bases unmatched to any gene: 14. CDR3 size: 15 residues. Germline CDR1 is MNHEY and CDR2 is SMNVEV (reference sequence). CDR3 region: CASNPGGLAVDVQFF. CDR3 in DNA: TGTGCCAGCAACCCAGGGGGACTAGCGGTCGATGTGCAGTTCTTC.

This chain joins TRBV20-1 and TRBJ2-2; 9 nucleotides line up with TRBD2. From germline, CDR1 is DFQATT and CDR2 SNEGSKA (reference sequence). Losses at the gene ends were 4 bases for V and 7 bases for J; bases not matched to a gene: 7. The CDR3 sequence is 14 residues long. The CDR3 sequence is CSATSGNSIGELFF. CDR3 in DNA: TGCAGTGCTACTAGCGGGAATAGTATCGGGGAGCTGTTTTTT.